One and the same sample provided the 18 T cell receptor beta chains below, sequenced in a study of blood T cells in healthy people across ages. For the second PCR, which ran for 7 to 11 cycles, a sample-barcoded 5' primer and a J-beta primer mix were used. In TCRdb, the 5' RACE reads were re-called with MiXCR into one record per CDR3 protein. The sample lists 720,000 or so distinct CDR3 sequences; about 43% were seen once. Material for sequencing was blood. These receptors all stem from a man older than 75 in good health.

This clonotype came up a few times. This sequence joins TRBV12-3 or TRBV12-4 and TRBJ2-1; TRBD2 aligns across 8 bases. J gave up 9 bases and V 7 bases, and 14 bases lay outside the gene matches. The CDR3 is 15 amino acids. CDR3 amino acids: CASTLLGGLGGEQFF. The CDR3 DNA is TGTGCCAGCACCCTCCTAGGGGGACTAGGGGGTGAGCAGTTCTTC.

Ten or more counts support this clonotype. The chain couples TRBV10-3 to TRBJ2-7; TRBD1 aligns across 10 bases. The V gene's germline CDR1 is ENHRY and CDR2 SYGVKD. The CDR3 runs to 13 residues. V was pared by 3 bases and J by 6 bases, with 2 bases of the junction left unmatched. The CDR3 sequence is CAISERDRGEQYF. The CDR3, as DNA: TGTGCCATCAGTGAACGGGACAGGGGCGAGCAGTACTTC.

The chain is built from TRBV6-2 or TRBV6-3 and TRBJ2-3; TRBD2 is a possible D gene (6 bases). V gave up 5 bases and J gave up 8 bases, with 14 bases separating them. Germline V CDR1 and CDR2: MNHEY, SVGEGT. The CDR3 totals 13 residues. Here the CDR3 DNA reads TGTGCCAGCAGTGCGGCGAACGGGGGTACGCAGTATTTT. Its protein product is CASSAANGGTQYF.

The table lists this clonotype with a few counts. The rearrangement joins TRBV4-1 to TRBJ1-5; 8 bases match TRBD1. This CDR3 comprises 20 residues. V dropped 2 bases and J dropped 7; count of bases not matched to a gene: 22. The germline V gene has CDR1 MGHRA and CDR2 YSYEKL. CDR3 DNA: TGCGCCAGCAGCCAAAGAGGCCCCGGACAGGGTGCGGTTCTAAGACAGCCCCAGCATTTT. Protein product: CASSQRGPGQGAVLRQPQHF.

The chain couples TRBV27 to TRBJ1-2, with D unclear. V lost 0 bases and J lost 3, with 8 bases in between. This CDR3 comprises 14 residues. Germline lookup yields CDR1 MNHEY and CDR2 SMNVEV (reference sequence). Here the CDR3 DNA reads TGTGCCAGCAGTTTATCGGCGGAAGACTATGGCTACACCTTC. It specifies CASSLSAEDYGYTF.

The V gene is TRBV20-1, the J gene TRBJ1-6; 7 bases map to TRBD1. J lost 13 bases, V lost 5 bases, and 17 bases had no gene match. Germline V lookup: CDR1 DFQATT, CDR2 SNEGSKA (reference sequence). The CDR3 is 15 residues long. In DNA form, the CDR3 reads TGCAGTGCTCAAGGGTCCCGACAGGGTTATTGCCCCCTCCACTTT. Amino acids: CSAQGSRQGYCPLHF.

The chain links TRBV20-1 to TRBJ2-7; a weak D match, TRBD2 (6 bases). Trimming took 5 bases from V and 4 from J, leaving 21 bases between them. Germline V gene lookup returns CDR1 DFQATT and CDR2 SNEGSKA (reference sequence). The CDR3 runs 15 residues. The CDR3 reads CSAPPNLGGIYEQYF. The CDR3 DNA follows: TGCAGTGCTCCCCCCAACCTTGGCGGGATTTACGAGCAGTACTTC.

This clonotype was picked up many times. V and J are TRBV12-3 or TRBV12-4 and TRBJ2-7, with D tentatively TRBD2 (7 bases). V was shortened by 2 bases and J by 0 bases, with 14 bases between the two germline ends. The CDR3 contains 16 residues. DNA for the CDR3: TGTGCCAGCAGTTTATGGGGGGGGCCTAGCTCCTACGAGCAGTACTTC. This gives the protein CASSLWGGPSSYEQYF.

DNA for the CDR3: TGTGCCAGCAGTGAAGGTGGGACAGGGTCCAACGAGCAGTACTTC. Translation: CASSEGGTGSNEQYF. The V gene is TRBV6-1, the J gene TRBJ2-5, with 9 bases lining up with TRBD1. The J call may be wrong; the DNA end is better matched by TRBJ2-7. This CDR3 comprises 15 residues. Germline V gene data show CDR1 as MNHNS and CDR2 as SASEGT.

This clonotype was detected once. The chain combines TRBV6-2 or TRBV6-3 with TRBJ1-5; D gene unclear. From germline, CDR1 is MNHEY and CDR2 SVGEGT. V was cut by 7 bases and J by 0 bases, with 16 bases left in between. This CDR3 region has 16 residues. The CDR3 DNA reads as TGTGCCAGCACAACCCACCTAGGGATTAGCAATCAGCCCCAGCATTTT. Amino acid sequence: CASTTHLGISNQPQHF.

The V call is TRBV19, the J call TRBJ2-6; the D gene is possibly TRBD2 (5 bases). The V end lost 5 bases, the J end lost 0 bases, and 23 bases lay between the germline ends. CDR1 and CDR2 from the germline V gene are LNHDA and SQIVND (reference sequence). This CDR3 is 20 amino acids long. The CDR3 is CASSRGRVVRPSSGANVLTF. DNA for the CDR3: TGTGCCAGTAGTCGGGGAAGAGTAGTCAGACCTAGCTCTGGGGCCAACGTCCTGACTTTC.

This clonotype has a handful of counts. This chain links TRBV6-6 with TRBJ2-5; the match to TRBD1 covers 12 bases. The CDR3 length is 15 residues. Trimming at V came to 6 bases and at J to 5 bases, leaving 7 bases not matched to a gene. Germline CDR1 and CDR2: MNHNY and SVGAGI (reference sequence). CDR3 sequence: CASRPSGTGGETQYF. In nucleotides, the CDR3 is TGTGCCAGCAGGCCCTCTGGGACAGGGGGCGAGACCCAGTACTTC.

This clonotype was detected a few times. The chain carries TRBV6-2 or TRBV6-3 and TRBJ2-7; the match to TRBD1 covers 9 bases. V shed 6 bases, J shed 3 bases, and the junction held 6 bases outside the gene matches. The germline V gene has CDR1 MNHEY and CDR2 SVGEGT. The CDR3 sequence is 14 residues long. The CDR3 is CASREQGAIYEQYF. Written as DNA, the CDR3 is TGTGCCAGCAGGGAACAGGGGGCAATCTACGAGCAGTACTTC.

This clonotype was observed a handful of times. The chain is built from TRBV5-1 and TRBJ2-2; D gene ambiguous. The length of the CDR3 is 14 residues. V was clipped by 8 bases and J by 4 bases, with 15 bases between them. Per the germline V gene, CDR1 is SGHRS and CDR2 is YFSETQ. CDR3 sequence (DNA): TGCGCCAGTAGTTTAGATACTGGCACCGGGGAGCTGTTTTTT. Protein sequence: CASSLDTGTGELFF. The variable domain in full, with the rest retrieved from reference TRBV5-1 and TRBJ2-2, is KAGVTQTPRYLIKTRGQQVTLSCSPISGHRSVSWYQQTPGQGLQFLFEYFSETQRNKGNFPGRFSGRQFSNSRSEMNVSTLELGDSALYLCASSLDTGTGELFFGEGSRLTVL.

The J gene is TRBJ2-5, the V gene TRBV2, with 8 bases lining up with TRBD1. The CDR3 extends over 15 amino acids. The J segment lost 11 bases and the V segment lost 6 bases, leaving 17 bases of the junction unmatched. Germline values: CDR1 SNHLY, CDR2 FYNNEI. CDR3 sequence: CASSPVHGQGGEQYF. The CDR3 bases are TGTGCCAGCAGCCCTGTTCACGGACAGGGAGGTGAGCAGTACTTC.

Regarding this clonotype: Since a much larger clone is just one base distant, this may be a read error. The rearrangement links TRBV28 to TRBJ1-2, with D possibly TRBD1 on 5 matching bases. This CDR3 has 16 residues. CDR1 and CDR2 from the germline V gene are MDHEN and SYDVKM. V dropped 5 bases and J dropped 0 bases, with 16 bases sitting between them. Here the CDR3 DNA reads TGTGCCAGCAGTCCCCCGGGGCTGACGCCTAACTATGGCTACACCTTC. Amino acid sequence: CASSPPGLTPNYGYTF.

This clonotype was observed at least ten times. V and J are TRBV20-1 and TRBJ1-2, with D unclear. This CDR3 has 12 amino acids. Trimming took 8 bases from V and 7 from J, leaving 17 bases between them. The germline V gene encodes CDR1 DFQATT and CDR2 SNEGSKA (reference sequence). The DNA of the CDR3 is TGCAGTCCGCGTGCTGGGGAGGCTGGCTACACCTTC. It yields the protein CSPRAGEAGYTF.

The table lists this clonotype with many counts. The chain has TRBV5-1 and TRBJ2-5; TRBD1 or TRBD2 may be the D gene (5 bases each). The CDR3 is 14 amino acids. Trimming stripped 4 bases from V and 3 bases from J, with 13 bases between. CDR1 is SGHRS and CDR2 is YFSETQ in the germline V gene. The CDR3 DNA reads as TGCGCCAGCAGCAATCGGCAGGGAGAAGAGACCCAGTACTTC. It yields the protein CASSNRQGEETQYF.